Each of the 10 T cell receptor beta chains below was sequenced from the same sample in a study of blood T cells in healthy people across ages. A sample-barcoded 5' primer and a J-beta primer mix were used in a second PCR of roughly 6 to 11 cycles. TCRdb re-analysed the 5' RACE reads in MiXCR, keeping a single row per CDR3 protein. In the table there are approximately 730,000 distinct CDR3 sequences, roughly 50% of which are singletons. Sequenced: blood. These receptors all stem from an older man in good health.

CDR3 loop: CASSLGRGEPGEEKLFF. The CDR3 coding sequence is TGCGCCAGCAGCCTGGGACGGGGTGAGCCGGGGGAGGAAAAACTGTTTTTT. This rearrangement joins TRBV4-1 to TRBJ1-4; tentatively, D is TRBD1 (5 bases). Trimming pared 4 bases from V and 8 bases from J, leaving 23 bases between. This CDR3 has 17 amino acids. Germline CDR1 reads MGHRA; CDR2 reads YSYEKL.

This chain's CDR3 is CASSESWEQPQHF. CDR3 DNA: TGTGCCAGCAGTGAATCGTGGGAGCAGCCCCAGCATTTT. The J gene is TRBJ1-5, the V gene TRBV6-1; D is uncertain. V dropped 2 bases and J dropped 7 bases, with 9 bases sitting between them. The CDR3 runs 13 residues. Germline lookup yields CDR1 MNHNS and CDR2 SASEGT.

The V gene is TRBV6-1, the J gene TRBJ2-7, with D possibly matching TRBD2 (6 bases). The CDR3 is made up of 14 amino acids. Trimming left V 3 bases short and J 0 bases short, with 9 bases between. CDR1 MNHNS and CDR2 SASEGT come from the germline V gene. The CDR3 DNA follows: TGTGCCAGCAGTGAGGGACTCCTCTCCTACGAGCAGTACTTC. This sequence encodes CASSEGLLSYEQYF.

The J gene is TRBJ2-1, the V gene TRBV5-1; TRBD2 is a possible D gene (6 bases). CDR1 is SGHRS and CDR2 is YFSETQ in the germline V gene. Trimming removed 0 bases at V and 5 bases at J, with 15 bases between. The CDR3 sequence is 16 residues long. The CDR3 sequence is CASSLAVGGPHNEQFF. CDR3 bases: TGCGCCAGCAGCTTGGCTGTGGGGGGTCCCCACAATGAGCAGTTCTTC.

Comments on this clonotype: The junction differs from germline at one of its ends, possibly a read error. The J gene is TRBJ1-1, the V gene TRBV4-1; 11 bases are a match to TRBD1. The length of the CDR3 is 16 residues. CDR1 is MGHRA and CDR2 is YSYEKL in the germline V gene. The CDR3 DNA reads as TGCGCCAGCAGTCCGGCGGGGACAGGGGGGAACACTGAAACTTTCTTT. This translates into CASSPAGTGGNTETFF.

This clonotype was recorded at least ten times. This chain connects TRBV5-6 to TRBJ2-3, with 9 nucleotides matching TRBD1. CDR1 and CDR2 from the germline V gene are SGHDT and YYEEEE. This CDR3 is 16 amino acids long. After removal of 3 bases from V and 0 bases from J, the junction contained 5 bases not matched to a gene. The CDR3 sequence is CASSYAGTGSTDTQYF. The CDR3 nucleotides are TGTGCCAGCAGCTACGCCGGGACAGGGAGCACAGATACGCAGTATTTT. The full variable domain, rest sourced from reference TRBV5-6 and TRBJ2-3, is DAGVTQSPTHLIKTRGQQVTLRCSPKSGHDTVSWYQQALGQGPQFIFQYYEEEERQRGNFPDRFSGHQFPNYSSELNVNALLLGDSALYLCASSYAGTGSTDTQYFGPGTRLTVL.

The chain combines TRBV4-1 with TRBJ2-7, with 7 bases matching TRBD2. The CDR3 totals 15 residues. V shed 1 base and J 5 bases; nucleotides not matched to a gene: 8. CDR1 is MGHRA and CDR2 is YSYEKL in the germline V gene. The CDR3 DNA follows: TGCGCCAGCAGCCAAGTCGGACTAGTGATCGACGAGCAGTACTTC. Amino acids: CASSQVGLVIDEQYF.

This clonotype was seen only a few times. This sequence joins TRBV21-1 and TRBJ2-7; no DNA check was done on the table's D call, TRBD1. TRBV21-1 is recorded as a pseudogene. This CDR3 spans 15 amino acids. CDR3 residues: CASSPPGQPFYEQYF. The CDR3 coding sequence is TGTGCCAGCAGCCCGCCGGGACAGCCTTTCTACGAGCAGTACTTC.

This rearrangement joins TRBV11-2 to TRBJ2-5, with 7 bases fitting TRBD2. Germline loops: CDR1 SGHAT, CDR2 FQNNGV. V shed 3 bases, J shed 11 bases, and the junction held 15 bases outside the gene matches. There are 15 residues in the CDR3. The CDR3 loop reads CASSLALAAYNEQYF. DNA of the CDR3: TGTGCCAGCAGCTTGGCCCTAGCGGCCTACAATGAGCAGTACTTC.

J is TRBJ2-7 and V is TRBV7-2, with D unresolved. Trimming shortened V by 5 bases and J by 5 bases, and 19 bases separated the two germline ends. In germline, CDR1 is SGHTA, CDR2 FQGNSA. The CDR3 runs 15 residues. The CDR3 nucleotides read TGTGCCAGCAGCCCCCGGGCAGGCCCTCCACACGAGCAGTACTTC. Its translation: CASSPRAGPPHEQYF.